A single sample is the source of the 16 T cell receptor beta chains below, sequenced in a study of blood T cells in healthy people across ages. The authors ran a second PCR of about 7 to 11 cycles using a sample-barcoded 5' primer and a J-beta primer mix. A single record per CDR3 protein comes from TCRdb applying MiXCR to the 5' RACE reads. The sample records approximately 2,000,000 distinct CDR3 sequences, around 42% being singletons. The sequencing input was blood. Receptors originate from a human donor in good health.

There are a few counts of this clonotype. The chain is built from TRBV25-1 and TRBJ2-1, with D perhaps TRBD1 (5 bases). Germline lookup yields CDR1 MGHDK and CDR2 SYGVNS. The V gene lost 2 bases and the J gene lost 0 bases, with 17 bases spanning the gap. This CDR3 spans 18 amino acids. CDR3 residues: CASSEEVWSRGSYNEQFF. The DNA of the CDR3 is TGTGCCAGCAGTGAAGAGGTTTGGAGTAGGGGCTCCTACAATGAGCAGTTCTTC.

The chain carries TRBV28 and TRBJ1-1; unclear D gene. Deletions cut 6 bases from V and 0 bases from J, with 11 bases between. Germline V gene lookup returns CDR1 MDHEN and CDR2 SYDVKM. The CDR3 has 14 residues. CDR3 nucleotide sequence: TGTGCCAGCAGGCGGACGGGGATGAACACTGAAGCTTTCTTT. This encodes CASRRTGMNTEAFF.

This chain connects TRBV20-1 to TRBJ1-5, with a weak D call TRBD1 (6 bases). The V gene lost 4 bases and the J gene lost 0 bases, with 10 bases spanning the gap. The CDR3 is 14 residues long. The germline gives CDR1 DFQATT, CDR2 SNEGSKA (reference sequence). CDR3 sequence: CSAMRGTSNQPQHF. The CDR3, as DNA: TGCAGTGCTATGAGGGGGACTAGCAATCAGCCCCAGCATTTT.

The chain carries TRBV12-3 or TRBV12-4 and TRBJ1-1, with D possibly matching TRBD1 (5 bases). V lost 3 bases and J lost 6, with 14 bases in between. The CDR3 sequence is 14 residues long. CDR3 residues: CASSFPGVTSEAFF. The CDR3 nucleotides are TGTGCCAGCAGTTTTCCGGGGGTTACCTCTGAAGCTTTCTTT.

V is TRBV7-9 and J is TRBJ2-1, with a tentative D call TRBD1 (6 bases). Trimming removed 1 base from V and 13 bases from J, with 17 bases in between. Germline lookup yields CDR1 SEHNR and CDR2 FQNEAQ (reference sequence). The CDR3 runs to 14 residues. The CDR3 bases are TGTGCCAGCAGCTTAGAATTGGCGCCGGACAGACAGTTCTTC. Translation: CASSLELAPDRQFF.

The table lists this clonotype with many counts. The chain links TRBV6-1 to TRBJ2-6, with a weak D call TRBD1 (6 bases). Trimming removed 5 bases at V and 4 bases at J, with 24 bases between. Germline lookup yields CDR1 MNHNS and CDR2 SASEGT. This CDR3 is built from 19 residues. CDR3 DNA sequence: TGTGCCAGCAGTCCCCCACAGGGCCCCATCCTTGCCGGGGCCAACGTCCTGACTTTC. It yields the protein CASSPPQGPILAGANVLTF.

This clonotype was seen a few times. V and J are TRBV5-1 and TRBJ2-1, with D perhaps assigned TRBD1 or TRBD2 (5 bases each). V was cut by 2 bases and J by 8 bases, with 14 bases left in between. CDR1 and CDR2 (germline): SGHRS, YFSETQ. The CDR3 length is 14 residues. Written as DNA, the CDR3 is TGCGCCAGCAGCTTACAGGTTGGGAGCGATGAGCAGTTCTTC. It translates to CASSLQVGSDEQFF.

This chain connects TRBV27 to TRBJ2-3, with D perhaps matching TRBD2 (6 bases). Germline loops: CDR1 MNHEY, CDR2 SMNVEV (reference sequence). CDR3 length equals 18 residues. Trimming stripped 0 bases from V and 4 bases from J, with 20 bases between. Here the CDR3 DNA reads TGTGCCAGCAGTTTATCGATAAAGGGACTTAGGTCATCAGATACGCAGTATTTT. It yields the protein CASSLSIKGLRSSDTQYF.

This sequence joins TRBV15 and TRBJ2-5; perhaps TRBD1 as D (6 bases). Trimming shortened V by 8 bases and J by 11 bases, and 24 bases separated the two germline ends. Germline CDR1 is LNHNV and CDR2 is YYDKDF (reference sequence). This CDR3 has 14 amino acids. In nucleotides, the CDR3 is TGTGCCACCGGGCTTAGTCTGGGGGCCCCAGAGCAGTACTTC. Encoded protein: CATGLSLGAPEQYF.

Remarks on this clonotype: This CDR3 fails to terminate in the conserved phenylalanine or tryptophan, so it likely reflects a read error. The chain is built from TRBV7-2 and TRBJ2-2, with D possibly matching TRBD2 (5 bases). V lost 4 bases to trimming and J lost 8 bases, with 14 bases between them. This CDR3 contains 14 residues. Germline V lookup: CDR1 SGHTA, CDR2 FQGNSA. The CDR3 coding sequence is TGTGCCAGCAGCTCATCGCGGGCAACAGGGGAGCTGTTTTTG. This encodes CASSSSRATGELFL.

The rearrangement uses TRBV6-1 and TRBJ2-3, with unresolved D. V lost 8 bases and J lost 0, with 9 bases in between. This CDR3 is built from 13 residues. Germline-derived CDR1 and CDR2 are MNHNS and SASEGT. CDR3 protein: CASVRPSTDTQYF. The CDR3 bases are TGTGCCAGCGTCCGCCCGAGCACAGATACGCAGTATTTT.

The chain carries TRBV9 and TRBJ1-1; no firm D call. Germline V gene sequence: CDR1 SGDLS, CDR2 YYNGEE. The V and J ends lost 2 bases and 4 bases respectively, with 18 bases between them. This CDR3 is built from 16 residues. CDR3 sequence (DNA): TGTGCCAGCAGCGTTAGTCCGACACCCCGGGGCACTGAAGCTTTCTTT. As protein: CASSVSPTPRGTEAFF.

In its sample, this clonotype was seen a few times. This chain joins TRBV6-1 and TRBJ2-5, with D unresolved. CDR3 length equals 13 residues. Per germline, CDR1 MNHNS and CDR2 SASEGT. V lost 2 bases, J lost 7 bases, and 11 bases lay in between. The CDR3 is CASSEIGVGTQYF. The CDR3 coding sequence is TGTGCCAGCAGTGAAATTGGGGTAGGGACCCAGTACTTC.

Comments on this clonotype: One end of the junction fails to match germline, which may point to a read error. The CDR3 loop reads CANSLVREYEQYF. For the CDR3, the DNA is TGTGCCAACAGCTTAGTACGGGAGTACGAGCAGTACTTC. The chain combines TRBV7-2 with TRBJ2-7; D perhaps matches TRBD2 (6 bases). Germline CDR1 reads SGHTA; CDR2 reads FQGNSA. This CDR3 comprises 13 residues.

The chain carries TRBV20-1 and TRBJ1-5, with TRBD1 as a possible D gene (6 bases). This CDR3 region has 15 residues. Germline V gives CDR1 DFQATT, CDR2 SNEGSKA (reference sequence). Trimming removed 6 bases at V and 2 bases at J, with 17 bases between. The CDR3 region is CSASGVQVGNQPQHF. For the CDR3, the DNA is TGCAGTGCATCAGGGGTGCAAGTTGGCAATCAGCCCCAGCATTTT.

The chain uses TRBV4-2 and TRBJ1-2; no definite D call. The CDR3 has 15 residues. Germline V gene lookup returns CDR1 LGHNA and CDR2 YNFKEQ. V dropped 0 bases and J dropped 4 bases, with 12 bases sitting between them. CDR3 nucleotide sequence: TGTGCCAGCAGCCAAGAAGCACAGTGGAGCTATGGCTACACCTTC. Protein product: CASSQEAQWSYGYTF.